These 23 T cell receptor beta chains came from one sample sequenced in a study of shared clonotypes between healthy human individuals. TCRdb's copy holds only in-frame clones and misses some; the assay was immunoSEQ multiplex PCR. This repertoire shows around 1,000,000 clones, roughly 77% found once; its top ten account for approximately 0.95%. The sequencing input was memory CD4+ T cells from PBMCs. Subset of the sample: CD45RA-negative fraction. The receptors shown here come from a man aged 18 to 29 in good health. Some clones in this sample may be carry-over from other donors' samples.

About this clone: Given a much more abundant clone one base away, this may be a read error. The rearrangement links TRBV10-3 to TRBJ2-3; 7 bases line up with TRBD2. After removal of 8 bases from V and 1 base from J, the junction contained 3 bases not matched to a gene. The CDR3 is made up of 13 amino acids. Germline CDR1 ENHRY, CDR2 SYGVKD. Here the CDR3 reads CAIWAGGTDTQYF. The CDR3 DNA sequence: TGTGCCATCTGGGCGGGGGGCACAGATACGCAGTATTTT.

The chain combines TRBV27 with TRBJ1-1; 8 positions agree with TRBD1. J gave up 0 bases and V 1 base, and 7 bases lay outside the gene matches. Germline V gives CDR1 MNHEY, CDR2 SMNVEV (reference sequence). The length of the CDR3 is 17 residues. For the CDR3, the DNA is TGTGCCAGCAGTTTATTTTCAGGGGGCGAGATGAACACTGAAGCTTTCTTT. Protein: CASSLFSGGEMNTEAFF.

This clone has ten or more counts. J is TRBJ1-2 and V is TRBV12-1; whether TRBD1, the table's D call, matches the DNA was not checked. TRBV12-1 represents a pseudogene. The length of the CDR3 is 14 residues. CDR3 sequence (DNA): TGTGCCAGCAGCTCAAACAGGATAAACTATGGCTACACCTTC. Its protein product is CASSSNRINYGYTF.

A single count supports this clone. The chain joins TRBV28 to TRBJ2-7, with D tentatively TRBD2 (6 bases). Deletions cut 8 bases from V and 2 bases from J, with 10 bases between. This CDR3 comprises 12 residues. From germline, CDR1 is MDHEN and CDR2 SYDVKM. CDR3 DNA: TGTGCCAGCGGGACTTCAACCTACGAGCAGTACTTC. Translating it yields CASGTSTYEQYF.

As regards this clone: The sample holds other DNA sequences that translate to the same CDR3. The rearrangement joins TRBV7-2 to TRBJ2-7; D remains unclear. This CDR3 spans 12 amino acids. Germline V gene lookup returns CDR1 SGHTA and CDR2 FQGNSA. V shed 1 base and J shed 2 bases, with 3 bases lying between them. This CDR3 reads CASSLVPYEQYF. Written as DNA, the CDR3 is TGTGCCAGCAGCTTAGTGCCCTACGAGCAGTACTTC.

This clone appeared a few times. The chain recombines TRBV2 with TRBJ1-4; D possibly corresponds to TRBD1 (6 bases). From germline, CDR1 is SNHLY and CDR2 FYNNEI. Trimming shortened V by 4 bases and J by 0 bases, and 9 bases separated the two germline ends. The CDR3 totals 15 residues. In DNA form, the CDR3 reads TGTGCCAGCAGTGGGACAGCTTCAACTAATGAAAAACTGTTTTTT. Translating it yields CASSGTASTNEKLFF. The full variable domain, rest sourced from reference TRBV2 and TRBJ1-4, is EPEVTQTPSHQVTQMGQEVILRCVPISNHLYFYWYRQILGQKVEFLVSFYNNEISEKSEIFDDQFSVERPDGSNFTLKIRSTKLEDSAMYFCASSGTASTNEKLFFGSGTQLSVL.

This chain uses TRBV19 with TRBJ2-2; 12 nucleotides line up with TRBD2. The CDR3 consists of 16 residues. J lost 5 bases, V lost 1 base, and 2 bases had no gene match. The germline V gene encodes CDR1 LNHDA and CDR2 SQIVND (reference sequence). The CDR3 bases are TGTGCCAGTAGTATAGCTAGCGGGAGGGAGACCGGGGAGCTGTTTTTT. Protein sequence: CASSIASGRETGELFF.

In its sample, this clone was seen a few times. This chain uses TRBV9 with TRBJ1-1, with 9 bases aligning to TRBD1. Germline V gene sequence: CDR1 SGDLS, CDR2 YYNGEE. The V segment lost 7 bases and the J segment 5 bases; nucleotides outside the gene matches: 6. The CDR3 sequence is 13 residues long. This CDR3 reads CASGKQGATEAFF. In DNA, the CDR3 is TGTGCCAGCGGAAAACAGGGGGCTACTGAAGCTTTCTTT.

This clone has at least ten counts. CDR3 residues: CASSLFEETQYF. CDR3 bases: TGCGCCAGCAGCTTGTTCGAGGAGACCCAGTACTTC. J is TRBJ2-5 and V is TRBV5-1; D is undetermined. Germline loops: CDR1 SGHRS, CDR2 YFSETQ. The V end was cut by 1 base, the J end by 5 bases, with 6 bases between. This CDR3 has 12 amino acids.

The V gene is TRBV6-1, the J gene TRBJ2-7, with D tentatively TRBD2 (5 bases). Germline CDR1 and CDR2: MNHNS and SASEGT. V was cut by 8 bases and J by 4 bases, with 18 bases left in between. The CDR3 consists of 14 residues. In nucleotides, the CDR3 is TGTGCCAGCTCCCAACCAGCGGTTTCGTACGAGCAGTACTTC. The encoded protein is CASSQPAVSYEQYF.

V gene TRBV5-8 combines with J gene TRBJ2-5; no clear D gene. CDR1 and CDR2 (germline): SGHTS, YDEGEE. Trimming removed 0 bases from V and 7 bases from J, with 16 bases in between. The CDR3 length is 15 residues. Here the CDR3 DNA reads TGTGCCAGCAGCTTGGGCGATGAACAAAGGTGGACCCAGTACTTC. Translating gives CASSLGDEQRWTQYF.

The V and J genes are TRBV7-4 and TRBJ1-6, with 7 bases aligning to TRBD1. CDR1 is SGHVT and CDR2 is SQSDAQ in the germline V gene. V was clipped by 5 bases and J by 7 bases; unmatched bases: 2. The CDR3 loop spans 13 amino acids. In DNA form, the CDR3 reads TGTGCCAGCAGCACGGGACAGAATTCACCCCTCCACTTT. Protein: CASSTGQNSPLHF. Drawing the rest from reference TRBV7-4 and TRBJ1-6, the complete variable domain is GAGVSQSPRYKVAKRGRDVALRCDSISGHVTLYWYRQTLGQGSEVLTYSQSDAQRDKSGRPSGRFSAERPERSVSTLKIQRTEQGDSAVYLCASSTGQNSPLHFGNGTRLTVT.

The chain links TRBV7-3 to TRBJ2-3; D unresolved. Germline CDR1 reads SGHTA; CDR2 reads FQGTGA. CDR3 size: 13 residues. Trimming pared 4 bases from V and 4 bases from J, leaving 9 bases between. The CDR3 protein is CASSSLQPDTQYF. CDR3 nucleotides: TGTGCCAGCAGCTCCCTACAGCCAGATACGCAGTATTTT.

The gene calls are TRBV27 and TRBJ2-1; D is unclear. This CDR3 has 16 amino acids. Germline CDR1 reads MNHEY; CDR2 reads SMNVEV (reference sequence). The ends were cut back, 6 bases at V and 7 bases at J, with 22 bases in the middle. The CDR3, as DNA: TGTGCCAGCAGGAGATCCAGCAGACTGATGGGAAATGAGCAGTTCTTC. This gives the protein CASRRSSRLMGNEQFF.

This chain links TRBV7-9 with TRBJ2-2; 13 positions agree with TRBD2. Germline V gene sequence: CDR1 SEHNR, CDR2 FQNEAQ (reference sequence). V shed 5 bases and J 1 base; nucleotides not matched to a gene: 10. CDR3 length: 19 residues. CDR3 residues: CASSPSPRTSGRNTGELFF. In DNA, the CDR3 is TGTGCCAGCAGCCCTAGCCCTAGGACTAGCGGGAGGAACACCGGGGAGCTGTTTTTT. The full variable domain, completed using reference TRBV7-9 and TRBJ2-2, is DTGVSQNPRHKITKRGQNVTFRCDPISEHNRLYWYRQTLGQGPEFLTYFQNEAQLEKSRLLSDRFSAERPKGSFSTLEIQRTEQGDSAMYLCASSPSPRTSGRNTGELFFGEGSRLTVL.

This clone showed up just once. A read error is possible here, since a much larger clone lies one base away. The CDR3 sequence is CASKQGNTGELFF. CDR3 nucleotides: TGTGCCAGCAAACAGGGGAACACCGGGGAGCTGTTTTTT. J is TRBJ2-2 and V is TRBV9, with TRBD1 as a possible D gene (6 bases). This CDR3 spans 13 amino acids. V gave up 6 bases and J gave up 1 base, with 7 bases separating them. Germline CDR1 is SGDLS and CDR2 is YYNGEE.

There are a few counts of this clone. V gene TRBV5-1 combines with J gene TRBJ2-2; TRBD2 agrees at 12 bases. This CDR3 comprises 15 residues. Trimming at V came to 5 bases and at J to 5 bases, leaving 4 bases not matched to a gene. Germline loops: CDR1 SGHRS, CDR2 YFSETQ. The CDR3 protein is CASRPGTSGTGELFF. The CDR3 DNA follows: TGCGCCAGCAGACCTGGGACTAGCGGGACCGGGGAGCTGTTTTTT. Full variable domain (outside the CDR3, taken from reference TRBV5-1 and TRBJ2-2): KAGVTQTPRYLIKTRGQQVTLSCSPISGHRSVSWYQQTPGQGLQFLFEYFSETQRNKGNFPGRFSGRQFSNSRSEMNVSTLELGDSALYLCASRPGTSGTGELFFGEGSRLTVL.

This clone was seen a single time. The rearrangement uses TRBV30 and TRBJ2-1, with 9 bases that match TRBD2. With 0 bases clipped from V and 1 base from J, the junction kept 4 bases outside the gene matches. Germline values: CDR1 GTSNPN, CDR2 SVGIG (reference sequence). This CDR3 contains 16 residues. The CDR3 spells CAWSVGLAGSYNEQFF. Here the CDR3 DNA reads TGTGCCTGGAGTGTAGGTCTAGCGGGATCCTACAATGAGCAGTTCTTC.

V is TRBV19 and J is TRBJ2-5, with D perhaps TRBD1 or TRBD2 (6 bases each). CDR3 length: 15 residues. The ends were cut back, 2 bases at V and 5 bases at J, with 15 bases in the middle. Germline CDR1 is LNHDA and CDR2 is SQIVND (reference sequence). Here the CDR3 reads CASSIKGGGEETQYF. CDR3 DNA sequence: TGTGCCAGTAGTATAAAGGGGGGCGGGGAGGAGACCCAGTACTTC.

DNA for the CDR3: TGTGCCAGCAGCTCGAGCAGGGGGATAGCTGAAAAACTGTTTTTT. This sequence encodes CASSSSRGIAEKLFF. The chain uses TRBV5-4 and TRBJ1-4, with TRBD1 matching 7 bases. The CDR3 has 15 residues. J lost 7 bases, V lost 3 bases, and 9 bases had no gene match. CDR1 and CDR2 from the germline V gene are SGHNT and YYREEE (reference sequence).

Notes on this clone: This specimen includes other DNA sequences encoding the same CDR3. This sequence joins TRBV19 and TRBJ2-2; D is ambiguous. CDR3 length equals 15 residues. Germline loops: CDR1 LNHDA, CDR2 SQIVND (reference sequence). Trimming shortened V by 3 bases and J by 0 bases, and 8 bases separated the two germline ends. CDR3 loop: CASSIGQANTGELFF. The CDR3 DNA sequence: TGTGCCAGTAGTATTGGTCAGGCGAACACCGGGGAGCTGTTTTTT.

This clone has just a few counts. The same CDR3 also results from other DNA sequences found in this sample. The rearrangement links TRBV6-5 to TRBJ2-1; 8 nucleotides align to TRBD2. Germline-derived CDR1 and CDR2 are MNHEY and SVGAGI. CDR3 size: 14 residues. The V gene end was trimmed by 6 bases and the J gene end by 7 bases; junction bases not matched to a gene: 8. CDR3 loop: CASRTGGPGNEQFF. In DNA, the CDR3 is TGTGCCAGCAGAACGGGAGGGCCTGGGAATGAGCAGTTCTTC.

Concerning this clone itself: A read error may be the cause here, since a much bigger clone is one base away. The chain joins TRBV18 to TRBJ1-1; 10 bases are a match to TRBD1. With V trimmed by 8 bases and J by 3 bases, 3 bases remained unmatched. CDR1 KGHSH and CDR2 LQKENI come from the germline V gene. The CDR3 runs 13 residues. CDR3 DNA: TGTGCCAGCGGGGGACAGGGGTACACTGAAGCTTTCTTT. It encodes CASGGQGYTEAFF.